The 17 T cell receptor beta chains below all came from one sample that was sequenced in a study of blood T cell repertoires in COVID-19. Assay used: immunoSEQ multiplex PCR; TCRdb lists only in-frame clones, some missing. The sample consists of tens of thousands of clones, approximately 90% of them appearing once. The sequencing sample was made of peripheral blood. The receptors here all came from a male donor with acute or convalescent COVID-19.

CDR3 nucleotide sequence: TGCGCCAGCAAAATACTAGAGGTGAACGGGGACTATGGCTACACCTTC. Protein sequence: CASKILEVNGDYGYTF. The rearrangement uses TRBV23-1 and TRBJ1-2; D remains ambiguous. TRBV23-1 is an open reading frame whose function is uncertain. The CDR3 extends over 16 amino acids. The V end was cut by 7 bases, the J end by 3 bases, with 21 bases between.

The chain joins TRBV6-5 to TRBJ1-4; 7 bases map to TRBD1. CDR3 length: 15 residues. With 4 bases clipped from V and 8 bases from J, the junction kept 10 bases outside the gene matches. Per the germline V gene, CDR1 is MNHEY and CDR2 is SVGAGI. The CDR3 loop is CASSFRTGEREKLFF. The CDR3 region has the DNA TGTGCCAGCAGTTTCAGGACAGGAGAAAGGGAAAAACTGTTTTTT.

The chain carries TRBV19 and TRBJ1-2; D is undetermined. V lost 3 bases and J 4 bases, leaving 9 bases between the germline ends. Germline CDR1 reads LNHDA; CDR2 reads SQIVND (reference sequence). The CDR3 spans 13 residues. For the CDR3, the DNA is TGTGCCAGTAGTATTGGGCGCTTCTATGGCTACACCTTC. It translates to CASSIGRFYGYTF.

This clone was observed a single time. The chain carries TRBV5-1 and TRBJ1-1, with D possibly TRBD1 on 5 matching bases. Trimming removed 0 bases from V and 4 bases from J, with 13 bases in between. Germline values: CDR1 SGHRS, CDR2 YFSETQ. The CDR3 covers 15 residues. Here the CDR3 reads CASSLEWGVGTEAFF. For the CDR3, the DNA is TGCGCCAGCAGCTTGGAGTGGGGCGTGGGCACTGAAGCTTTCTTT.

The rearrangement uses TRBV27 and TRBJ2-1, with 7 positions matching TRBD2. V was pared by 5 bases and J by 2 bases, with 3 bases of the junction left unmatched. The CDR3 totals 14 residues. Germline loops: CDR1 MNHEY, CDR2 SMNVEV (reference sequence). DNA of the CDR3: TGTGCCAGCAGTCCCCGGGGGGCCTACAATGAGCAGTTCTTC. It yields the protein CASSPRGAYNEQFF.

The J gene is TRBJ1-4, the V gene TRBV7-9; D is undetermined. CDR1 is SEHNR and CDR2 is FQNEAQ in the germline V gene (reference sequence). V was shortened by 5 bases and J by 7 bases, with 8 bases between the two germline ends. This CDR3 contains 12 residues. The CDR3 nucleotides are TGTGCCAGCAGCCGGGAAACTGAAAAACTGTTTTTT. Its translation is CASSRETEKLFF.

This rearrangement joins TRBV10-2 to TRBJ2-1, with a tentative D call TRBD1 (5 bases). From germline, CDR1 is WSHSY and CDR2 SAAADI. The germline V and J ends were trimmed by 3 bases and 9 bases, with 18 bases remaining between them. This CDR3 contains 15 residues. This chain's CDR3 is CASSEQTPGLGEQFF. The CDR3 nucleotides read TGCGCCAGCAGTGAACAGACCCCAGGGCTCGGTGAGCAGTTCTTC.

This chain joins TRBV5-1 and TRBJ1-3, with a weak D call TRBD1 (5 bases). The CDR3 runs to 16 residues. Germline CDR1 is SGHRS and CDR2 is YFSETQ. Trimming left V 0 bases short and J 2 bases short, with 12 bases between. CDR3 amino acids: CASSLAQGSAGNTIYF. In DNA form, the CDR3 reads TGCGCCAGCAGCTTGGCCCAGGGATCGGCTGGAAACACCATATATTTT.

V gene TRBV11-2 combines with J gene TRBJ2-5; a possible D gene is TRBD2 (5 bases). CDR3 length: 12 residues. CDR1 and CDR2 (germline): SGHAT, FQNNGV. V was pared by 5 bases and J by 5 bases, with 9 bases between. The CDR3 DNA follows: TGTGCCAGCAGCCCCGAGGGTGAGACCCAGTACTTC. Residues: CASSPEGETQYF.

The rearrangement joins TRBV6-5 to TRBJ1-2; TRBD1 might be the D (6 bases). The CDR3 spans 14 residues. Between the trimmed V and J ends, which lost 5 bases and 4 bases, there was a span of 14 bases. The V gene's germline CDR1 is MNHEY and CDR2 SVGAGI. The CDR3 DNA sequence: TGTGCCAGCAGTCCAACAGGGACAACCTATGGCTACACCTTC. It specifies CASSPTGTTYGYTF.

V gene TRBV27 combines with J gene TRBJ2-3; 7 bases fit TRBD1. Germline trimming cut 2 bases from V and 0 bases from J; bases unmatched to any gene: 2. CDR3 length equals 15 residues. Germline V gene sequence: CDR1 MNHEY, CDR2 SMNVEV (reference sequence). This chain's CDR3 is CASSLGQESTDTQYF. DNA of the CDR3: TGTGCCAGCAGTTTAGGACAGGAAAGCACAGATACGCAGTATTTT.

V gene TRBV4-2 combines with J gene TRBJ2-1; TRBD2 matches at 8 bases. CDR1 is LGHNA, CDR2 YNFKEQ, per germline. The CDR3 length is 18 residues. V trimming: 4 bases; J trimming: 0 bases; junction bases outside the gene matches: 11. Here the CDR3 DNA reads TGTGCCAGCAGCCCACCTACGAAAAGCGGGAGCTCCTACAATGAGCAGTTCTTC. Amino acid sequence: CASSPPTKSGSSYNEQFF.

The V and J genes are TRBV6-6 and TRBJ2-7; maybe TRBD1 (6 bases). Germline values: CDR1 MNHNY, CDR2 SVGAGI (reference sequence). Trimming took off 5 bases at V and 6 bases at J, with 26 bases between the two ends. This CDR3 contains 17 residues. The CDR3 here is CASSPDLGVGAPGEQYF. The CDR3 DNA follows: TGTGCCAGCAGTCCGGACCTGGGGGTGGGGGCTCCTGGCGAGCAGTACTTC.

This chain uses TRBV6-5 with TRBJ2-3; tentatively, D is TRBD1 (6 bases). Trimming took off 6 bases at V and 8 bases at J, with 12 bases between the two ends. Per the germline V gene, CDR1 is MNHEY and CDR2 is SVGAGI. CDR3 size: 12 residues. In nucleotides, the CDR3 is TGTGCCAGCAGAGCAGGGGCTGGTACGCAGTATTTT. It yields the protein CASRAGAGTQYF.

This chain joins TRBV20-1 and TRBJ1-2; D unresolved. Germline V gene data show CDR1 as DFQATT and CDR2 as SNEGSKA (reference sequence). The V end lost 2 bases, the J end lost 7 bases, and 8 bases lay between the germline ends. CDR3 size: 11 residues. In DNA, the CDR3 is TGCAGTGCTAGACCCGGCGGTGGCTACACCTTC. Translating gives CSARPGGGYTF.

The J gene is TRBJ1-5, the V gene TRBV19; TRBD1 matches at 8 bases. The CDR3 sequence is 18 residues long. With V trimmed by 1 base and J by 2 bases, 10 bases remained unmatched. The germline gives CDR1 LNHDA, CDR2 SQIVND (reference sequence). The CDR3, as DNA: TGTGCCAGTAGTATAGGGAGCAGGGGGCAGTCGGGCAATCAGCCCCAGCATTTT. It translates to CASSIGSRGQSGNQPQHF. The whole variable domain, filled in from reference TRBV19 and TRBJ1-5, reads DGGITQSPKYLFRKEGQNVTLSCEQNLNHDAMYWYRQDPGQGLRLIYYSQIVNDFQKGDIAEGYSVSREKKESFPLTVTSAQKNPTAFYLCASSIGSRGQSGNQPQHFGDGTRLSIL.

CDR3 sequence (DNA): TGTGCCAGCAGCTTAGGGACAGGGATTAATAGCAATCAGCCCCAGCATTTT. Protein: CASSLGTGINSNQPQHF. The gene calls are TRBV7-9 and TRBJ1-5, with 8 bases aligning to TRBD1. The ends lost 1 base at V and 0 bases at J; junction bases unmatched: 5. Germline CDR1 is SEHNR and CDR2 is FQNEAQ (reference sequence). The CDR3 sequence is 17 residues long.